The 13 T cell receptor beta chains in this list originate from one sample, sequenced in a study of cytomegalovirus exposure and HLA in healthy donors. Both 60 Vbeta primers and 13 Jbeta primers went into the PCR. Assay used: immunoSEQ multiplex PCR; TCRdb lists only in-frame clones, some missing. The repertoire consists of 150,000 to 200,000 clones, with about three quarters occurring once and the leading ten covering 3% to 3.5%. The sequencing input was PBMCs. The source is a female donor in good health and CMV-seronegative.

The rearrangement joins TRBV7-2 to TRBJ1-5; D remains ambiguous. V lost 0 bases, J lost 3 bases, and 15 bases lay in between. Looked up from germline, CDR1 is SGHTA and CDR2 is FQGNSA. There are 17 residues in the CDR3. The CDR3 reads CASSLASGRAFNQPQHF. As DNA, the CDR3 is TGTGCCAGCAGCTTAGCATCTGGGAGGGCCTTCAATCAGCCCCAGCATTTT.

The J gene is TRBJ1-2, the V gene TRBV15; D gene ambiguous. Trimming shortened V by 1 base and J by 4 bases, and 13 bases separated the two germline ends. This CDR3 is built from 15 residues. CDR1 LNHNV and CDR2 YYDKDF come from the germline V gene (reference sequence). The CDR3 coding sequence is TGTGCCACCAGCAGAGCCTCCGTCGGGGTCTATGGCTACACCTTC. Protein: CATSRASVGVYGYTF.

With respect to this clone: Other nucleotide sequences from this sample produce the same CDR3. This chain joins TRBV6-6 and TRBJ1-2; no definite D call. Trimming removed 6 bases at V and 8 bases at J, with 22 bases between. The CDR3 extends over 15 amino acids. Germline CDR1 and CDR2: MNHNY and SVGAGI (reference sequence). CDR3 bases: TGTGCCAGCAGCCCAACTCCCGACCGGATGGGCGGCTACACCTTC. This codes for CASSPTPDRMGGYTF.

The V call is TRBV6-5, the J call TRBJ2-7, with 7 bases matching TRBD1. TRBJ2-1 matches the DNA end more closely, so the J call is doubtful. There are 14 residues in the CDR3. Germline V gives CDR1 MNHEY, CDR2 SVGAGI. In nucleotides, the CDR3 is TGTGCCAGCAGTTACTCGGGACAGTCCTACGAGCAGTTCTTC. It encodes CASSYSGQSYEQFF.

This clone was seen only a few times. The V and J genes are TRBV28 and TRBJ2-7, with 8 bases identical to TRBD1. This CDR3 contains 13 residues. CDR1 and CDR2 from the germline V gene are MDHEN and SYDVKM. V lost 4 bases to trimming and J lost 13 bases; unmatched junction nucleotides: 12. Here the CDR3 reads CASSSRTGMPIYF. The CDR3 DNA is TGTGCCAGCAGTTCGCGGACAGGGATGCCCATATACTTC.

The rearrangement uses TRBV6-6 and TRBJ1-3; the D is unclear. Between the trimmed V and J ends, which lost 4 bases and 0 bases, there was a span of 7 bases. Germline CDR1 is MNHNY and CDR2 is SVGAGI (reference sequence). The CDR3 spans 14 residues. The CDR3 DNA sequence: TGTGCCAGCAGTTCGCAGTACTCTGGAAACACCATATATTTT. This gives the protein CASSSQYSGNTIYF.

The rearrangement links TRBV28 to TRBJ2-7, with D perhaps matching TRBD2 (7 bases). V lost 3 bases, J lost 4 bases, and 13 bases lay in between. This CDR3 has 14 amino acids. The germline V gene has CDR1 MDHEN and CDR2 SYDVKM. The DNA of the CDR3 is TGTGCCAGCAGTTTGGGAGGGGGATTGTACGAGCAGTACTTC. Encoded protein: CASSLGGGLYEQYF.

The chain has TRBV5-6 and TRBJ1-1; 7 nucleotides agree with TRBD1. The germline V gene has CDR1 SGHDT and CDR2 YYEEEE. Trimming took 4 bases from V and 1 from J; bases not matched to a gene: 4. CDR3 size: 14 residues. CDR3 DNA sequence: TGTGCCAGCAGCCTGGACAGGAAGAACACTGAAGCTTTCTTT. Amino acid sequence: CASSLDRKNTEAFF.

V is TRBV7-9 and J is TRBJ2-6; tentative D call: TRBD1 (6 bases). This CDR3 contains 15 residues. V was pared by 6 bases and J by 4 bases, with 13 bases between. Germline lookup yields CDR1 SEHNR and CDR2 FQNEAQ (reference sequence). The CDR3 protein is CASSPGASGANVLTF. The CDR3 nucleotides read TGTGCCAGCAGTCCAGGGGCGTCGGGGGCCAACGTCCTGACTTTC.

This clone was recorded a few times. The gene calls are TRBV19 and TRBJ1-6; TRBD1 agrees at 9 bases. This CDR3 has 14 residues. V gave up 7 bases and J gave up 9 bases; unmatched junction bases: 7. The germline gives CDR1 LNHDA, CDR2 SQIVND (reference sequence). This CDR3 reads CASTAQGASSPLHF. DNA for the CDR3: TGTGCCAGTACCGCACAGGGGGCTAGTTCACCCCTCCACTTT.

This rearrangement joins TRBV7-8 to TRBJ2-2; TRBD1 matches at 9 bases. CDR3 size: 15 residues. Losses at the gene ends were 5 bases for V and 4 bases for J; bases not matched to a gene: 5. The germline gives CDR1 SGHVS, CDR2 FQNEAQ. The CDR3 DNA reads TGTGCCAGCAGCCGACAGGGGGAGGGCACCGGGGAGCTGTTTTTT. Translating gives CASSRQGEGTGELFF.

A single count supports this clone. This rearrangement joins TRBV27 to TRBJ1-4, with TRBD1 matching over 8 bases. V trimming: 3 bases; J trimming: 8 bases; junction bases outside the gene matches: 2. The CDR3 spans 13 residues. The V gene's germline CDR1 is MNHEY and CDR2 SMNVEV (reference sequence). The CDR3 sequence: CASSFGQGEKLFF. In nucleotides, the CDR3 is TGTGCCAGCAGTTTCGGACAGGGAGAAAAACTGTTTTTT.

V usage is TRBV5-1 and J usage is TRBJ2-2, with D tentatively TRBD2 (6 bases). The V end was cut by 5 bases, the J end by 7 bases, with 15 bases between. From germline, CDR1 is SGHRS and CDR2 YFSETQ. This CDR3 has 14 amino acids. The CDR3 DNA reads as TGCGCCAGCAGTGGGGGGATGCAAAACGGGGAGCTGTTTTTT. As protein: CASSGGMQNGELFF.